This T cell receptor beta chain was profiled in a study of post-analysis software for immune sequencing data. Study background: Relapsing-remitting, secondary progressive and progressive-relapsing multiple sclerosis courses were included.

Study-wide results and limits: Normalized Chao1 diversity was significantly reduced in patients versus controls. Batch-matched samples strongly co-clustered by F measure.

Each TCR beta cDNA library carried unique molecular identifiers. Roughly 500,000 cDNA molecules were obtained from approximately 0.91 to 9.4 million T cells. TCRdb reanalysed the PCR reads using MiXCR and keeps one entry per CDR3 protein. The sample lists over 700,000 distinct CDR3 sequences, 25% to 30% occurring once. For this clonotype: The antigen remains unidentified.

Sequenced sample: blood. The sequence was obtained from a girl between 10 and 17 years old with multiple sclerosis.

In nucleotides, the CDR3 is TGTGCCAGCAGCCTCCAGAGAAACACTGAAGCTTTCTTT. Amino acids: CASSLQRNTEAFF. The gene calls are TRBV11-2 and TRBJ1-1; D call uncertain. This CDR3 has 13 amino acids. Trimming shortened V by 5 bases and J by 2 bases, and 9 bases separated the two germline ends. Germline V gives CDR1 SGHAT, CDR2 FQNNGV.